These 14 T cell receptor beta chains originate from one sample sequenced in a study of cytomegalovirus exposure and HLA in healthy donors. This PCR relied on a set of 60 Vbeta primers and 13 Jbeta primers. Some clones are missing from TCRdb's copy, which holds only in-frame ones; the method was immunoSEQ multiplex PCR. The data contain some 120,000 clones, about three quarters of them singletons. Sequencing was carried out using PBMCs. Source of these receptors: a man in his forties or fifties in good health and CMV-seropositive.

The chain couples TRBV27 to TRBJ2-5, with D unclear. The J call is uncertain, as TRBJ2-7 better fits the DNA end. Looked up from germline, CDR1 is MNHEY and CDR2 is SMNVEV (reference sequence). This CDR3 is built from 16 residues. The CDR3: CASSLNSRPQGDEQYF. As DNA, the CDR3 is TGTGCCAGCAGCCTCAATAGCCGACCCCAAGGAGACGAGCAGTACTTC.

As to this clone: At one end the junction does not follow the germline gene, possibly because of a read error. The rearrangement uses TRBV7-8 and TRBJ1-5; D possibly corresponds to TRBD1 (6 bases). The CDR3 runs to 15 residues. Germline V gene sequence: CDR1 SGHVS, CDR2 FQNEAQ. The CDR3 sequence: CVSSPNRAGNQPQHF. The DNA for the CDR3 is TGTGTCAGCAGCCCTAACAGGGCTGGCAATCAGCCCCAGCATTTT.

CDR3: CASSKVGLAGEGDTQYF. CDR3 DNA: TGTGCCAGCAGCAAAGTAGGCCTAGCGGGCGAGGGAGATACGCAGTATTTT. The chain carries TRBV7-9 and TRBJ2-3, with 8 bases aligning to TRBD2. Trimming took 5 bases from V and 5 from J; bases not matched to a gene: 15. The CDR3 loop spans 17 amino acids. Germline V gene data show CDR1 as SEHNR and CDR2 as FQNEAQ (reference sequence). The variable domain in full, completed from reference TRBV7-9 and TRBJ2-3, reads DTGVSQNPRHKITKRGQNVTFRCDPISEHNRLYWYRQTLGQGPEFLTYFQNEAQLEKSRLLSDRFSAERPKGSFSTLEIQRTEQGDSAMYLCASSKVGLAGEGDTQYFGPGTRLTVL.

The chain recombines TRBV5-1 with TRBJ2-1; weak D call: TRBD2 (6 bases). V was trimmed by 2 bases and J by 6 bases, leaving 21 bases between them. Germline CDR1 SGHRS, CDR2 YFSETQ. This CDR3 has 17 residues. The CDR3 reads CASSFRLGQYESNEQFF. In DNA, the CDR3 is TGCGCCAGCAGCTTCAGACTAGGCCAATACGAATCCAATGAGCAGTTCTTC.

This sequence joins TRBV18 and TRBJ1-6; 7 nucleotides line up with TRBD1. The CDR3 sequence is 15 residues long. The germline V gene has CDR1 KGHSH and CDR2 LQKENI. Losses at the gene ends were 4 bases for V and 14 bases for J; bases not matched to a gene: 14. The CDR3: CASSLYQDRDSALHF. Here the CDR3 DNA reads TGTGCCAGCTCACTATACCAAGACAGGGATTCGGCCCTCCACTTT.

This rearrangement joins TRBV10-3 to TRBJ2-1; possible D gene TRBD1, 6 bases. Germline CDR1 is ENHRY and CDR2 is SYGVKD. This CDR3 region has 13 residues. The germline V and J ends were trimmed by 6 bases and 7 bases, with 13 bases remaining between them. This CDR3 is CAISPDSRNEQFF. CDR3 bases: TGTGCCATCAGCCCGGACAGCAGGAATGAGCAGTTCTTC.

The chain links TRBV30 to TRBJ1-6, with 7 bases fitting TRBD1. Per germline, CDR1 GTSNPN and CDR2 SVGIG (reference sequence). This CDR3 has 14 residues. The V gene end was trimmed by 1 base and the J gene end by 7 bases; junction bases not matched to a gene: 4. CDR3 protein: CAWSGAGGNSPLHF. CDR3 DNA sequence: TGTGCCTGGAGTGGTGCAGGGGGAAATTCACCCCTCCACTTT.

A single count supports this clone. The chain links TRBV28 to TRBJ2-5; tentatively, D is TRBD1 (6 bases). The CDR3 extends over 14 amino acids. The V and J ends lost 4 bases and 4 bases respectively, with 13 bases between them. CDR1 is MDHEN and CDR2 is SYDVKM in the germline V gene. The CDR3 DNA is TGTGCCAGCAGTTCTTCAGGGGCGAGAGAGACCCAGTACTTC. Protein: CASSSSGARETQYF.

This chain links TRBV6-1 with TRBJ1-3; TRBD1 matches at 7 bases. The length of the CDR3 is 15 residues. CDR1 and CDR2 from the germline V gene are MNHNS and SASEGT. Losses at the gene ends were 6 bases for V and 0 bases for J; bases not matched to a gene: 5. CDR3 bases: TGTGCCAGCAGGGGGACAGACTTCTCTGGAAACACCATATATTTT. Protein product: CASRGTDFSGNTIYF.

V is TRBV11-2 and J is TRBJ1-1, with D hard to call. The germline CDR1 and CDR2 sequences are SGHAT and FQNNGV. Trimming removed 1 base from V and 4 bases from J, with 13 bases in between. The CDR3 has 15 amino acids. CDR3 nucleotide sequence: TGTGCCAGCAGCTTAGGGTCCCAGTTTTTCACTGAAGCTTTCTTT. Amino acid sequence: CASSLGSQFFTEAFF.

The chain has TRBV28 and TRBJ1-1; 7 bases map to TRBD1. This CDR3 has 15 residues. The germline CDR1 and CDR2 sequences are MDHEN and SYDVKM. V gave up 6 bases and J gave up 0 bases; unmatched junction bases: 7. Written as DNA, the CDR3 is TGTGCCAGCAGGATAGGGGGCGCGATGAACACTGAAGCTTTCTTT. Encoded protein: CASRIGGAMNTEAFF.

The chain carries TRBV27 and TRBJ1-1; 9 bases match TRBD1. The germline V gene has CDR1 MNHEY and CDR2 SMNVEV (reference sequence). CDR3 size: 14 residues. V lost 3 bases and J lost 4; bases outside the gene matches: 3. CDR3: CASSLDRGGTEAFF. CDR3 nucleotide sequence: TGTGCCAGCAGTTTGGACAGGGGAGGCACTGAAGCTTTCTTT.

The J gene is TRBJ2-7, the V gene TRBV4-1; 9 bases align to TRBD1. The V gene end was trimmed by 2 bases and the J gene end by 6 bases; junction bases not matched to a gene: 8. This CDR3 is 15 amino acids long. From germline, CDR1 is MGHRA and CDR2 YSYEKL. For the CDR3, the DNA is TGCGCCAGCAGCCAACCGGGACAGGGAGCAGGCGAGCAGTACTTC. This translates into CASSQPGQGAGEQYF.

This clone was picked up a small number of times. The chain carries TRBV28 and TRBJ2-1; TRBD2 aligns across 12 bases. Germline V gives CDR1 MDHEN, CDR2 SYDVKM. V shed 4 bases and J 4 bases; nucleotides not matched to a gene: 11. The CDR3 is 18 residues long. For the CDR3, the DNA is TGTGCCAGCAGTTCCCTAGCGGGAGGGCCGGGGGGATACAATGAGCAGTTCTTC. This translates into CASSSLAGGPGGYNEQFF.